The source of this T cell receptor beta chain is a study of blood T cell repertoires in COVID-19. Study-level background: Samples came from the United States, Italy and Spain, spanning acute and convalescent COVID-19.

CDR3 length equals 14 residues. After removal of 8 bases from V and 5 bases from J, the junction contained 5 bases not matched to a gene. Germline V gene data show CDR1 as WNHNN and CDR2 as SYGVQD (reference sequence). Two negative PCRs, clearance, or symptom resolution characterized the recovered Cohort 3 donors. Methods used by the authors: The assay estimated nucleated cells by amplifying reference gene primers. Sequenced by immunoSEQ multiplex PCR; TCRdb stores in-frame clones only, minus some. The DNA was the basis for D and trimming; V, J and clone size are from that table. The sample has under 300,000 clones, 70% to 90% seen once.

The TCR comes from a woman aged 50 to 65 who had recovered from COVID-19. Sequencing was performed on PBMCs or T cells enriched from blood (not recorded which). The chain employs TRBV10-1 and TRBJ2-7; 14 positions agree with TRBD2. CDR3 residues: CASGTSGSFDEQYF. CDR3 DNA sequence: TGCGCCAGCGGGACTAGCGGGAGTTTCGACGAGCAGTACTTC.